This T cell receptor beta chain was sequenced during a study of regulatory T cells in long-lasting Graves disease. Arm-PCR of CDR3 regions and iRepertoire HTBI primers were used to build TCR beta libraries. Each CDR3 protein gets one entry after TCRdb re-called the multiplex PCR reads with MiXCR. This table holds roughly 610,000 distinct CDR3 sequences, 15% to 20% found once. Unmatched junction bases numbered 7, after V lost 7 bases and J lost 7 bases. The CDR3 contains 13 residues. Germline V gene sequence: CDR1 DFQATT, CDR2 SNEGSKA (reference sequence). The time point: newly diagnosed GD, antithyroid drugs for less than 3 months. Extracted RNA from PBMCs served as the source of the TCR library. This clonotype has a count of ten or more. These data are also associated with another study on T cells in Graves' hyperthyroidism and ophthalmopathy.

The specimen was peripheral blood mononuclear cells (PBMCs), collected at new diagnosis, from a patient treated with antithyroid drugs. The TCR originated in a man in his late teens or twenties with Graves disease. The V call is TRBV20-1, the J call TRBJ2-2, with 9 positions matching TRBD2. The CDR3 sequence is CSVQREVSGELFF. In DNA form, the CDR3 reads TGCAGTGTCCAGCGGGAGGTTAGCGGGGAGCTGTTTTTT.